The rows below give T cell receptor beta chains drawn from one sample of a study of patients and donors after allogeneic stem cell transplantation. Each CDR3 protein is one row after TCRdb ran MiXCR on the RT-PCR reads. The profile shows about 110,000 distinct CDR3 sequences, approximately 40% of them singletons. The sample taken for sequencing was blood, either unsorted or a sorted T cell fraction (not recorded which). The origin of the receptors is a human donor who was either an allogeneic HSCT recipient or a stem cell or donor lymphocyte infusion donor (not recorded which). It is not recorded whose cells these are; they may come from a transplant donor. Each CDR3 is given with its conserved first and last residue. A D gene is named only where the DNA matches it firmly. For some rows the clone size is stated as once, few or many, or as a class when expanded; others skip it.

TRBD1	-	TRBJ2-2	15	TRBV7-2	TGTGCCAGCAGCCCCGGACAGGGGGCAATCGGGGAGCTGTTTTTT	CASSPGQGAIGELFF
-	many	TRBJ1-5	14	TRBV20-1	TGCAGTGCTAGGGAGGGGAATAGCAATCAGCCCCAGCATTTT	CSAREGNSNQPQHF
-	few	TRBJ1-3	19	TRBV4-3	TGCGCCAGCAGCCAATACTTCCGGACCCGGACGGACCCAAGAAACACCATATATTTT	CASSQYFRTRTDPRNTIYF
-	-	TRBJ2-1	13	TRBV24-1	TGTGCCACCAGTGATTTGGGATCCGATGAGCAGTTCTTC	CATSDLGSDEQFF
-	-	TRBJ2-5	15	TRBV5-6	TGTGCCAGCAGCTCTATACAGAGATACCAAGAGACCCAGTACTTC	CASSSIQRYQETQYF
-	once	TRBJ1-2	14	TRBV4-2	TGTGCCAGCAGCCAAGAACGACAGAGCTATGGCTACACCTTC	CASSQERQSYGYTF
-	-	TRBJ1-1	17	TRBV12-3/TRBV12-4	TGTGCCAGCAGTTTGCCCCGGGGGAGGGGCCTTAACACTGAAGCTTTCTTT	CASSLPRGRGLNTEAFF
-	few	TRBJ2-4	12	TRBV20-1	TGCAGTGCTAGGGATTCGTACGCGTCTCAGTACTTC	CSARDSYASQYF
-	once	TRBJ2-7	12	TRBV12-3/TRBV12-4	TGTGCCAGCAGCCTATCGCACTACGAGCAGTACTTC	CASSLSHYEQYF
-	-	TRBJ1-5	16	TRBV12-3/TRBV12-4	TGTGCCAGCAGTTTTGCCAGGCGATATAGCAATCAGCCCCAGCATTTT	CASSFARRYSNQPQHF
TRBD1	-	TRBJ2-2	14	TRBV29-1	TGCAGCGTCCCCGGGACAGCGAACACCGGGGAGCTGTTTTTT	CSVPGTANTGELFF
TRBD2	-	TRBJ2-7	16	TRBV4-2	TGTGCCAGCAGCCAAGTCGGGACTAGCGGTCGGTACGAGCAGTACTTC	CASSQVGTSGRYEQYF
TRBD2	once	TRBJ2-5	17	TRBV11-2	TGTGCCAGCAGCGGACAGACTAGCGGGAGAAGGTTGGAGACCCAGTACTTC	CASSGQTSGRRLETQYF
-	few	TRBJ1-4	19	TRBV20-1	TGCAGTGCTAGAAATGACGCTCGGCAGGGGAGGGTAACTAATGAAAAACTGTTTTTT	CSARNDARQGRVTNEKLFF
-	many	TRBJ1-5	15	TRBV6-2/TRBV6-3	TGTGCCAGCAGTTACCGCGGAGATAGCAATCAGCCCCAGCATTTT	CASSYRGDSNQPQHF
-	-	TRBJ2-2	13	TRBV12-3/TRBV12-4	TGTGCCAGCAGTTTAGAGGGGGACGGGGAGCTGTTTTTT	CASSLEGDGELFF
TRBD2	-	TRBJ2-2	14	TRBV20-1	TGCAGTGCTAGCGGGAGGGCCAACACCGGGGAGCTGTTTTTT	CSASGRANTGELFF
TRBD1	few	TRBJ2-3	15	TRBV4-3	TGCGCCAGCAGCCAACGGACAGGTGTAACAGATACGCAGTATTTT	CASSQRTGVTDTQYF
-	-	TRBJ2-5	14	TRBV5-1	TGCGCCAGCAGCTTTGAGGGAACCCAAGAGACCCAGTACTTC	CASSFEGTQETQYF
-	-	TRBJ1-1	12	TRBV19	TGTGCCAGTAGTACCCAGGGTTGGCTAGCTTTCTTT	CASSTQGWLAFF
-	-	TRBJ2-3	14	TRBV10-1	TGCGCCAGCAGTGGAGAGCGGGCCTTAGATACGCAGTATTTT	CASSGERALDTQYF
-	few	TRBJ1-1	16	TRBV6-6	TGTGCCAGCACCAAAGAGGGGGGACGGGGGAGCACTGAAGCTTTCTTT	CASTKEGGRGSTEAFF
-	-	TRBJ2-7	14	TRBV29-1	TGCAGCGCCCGAGACGGCCTCGATGGTGACGAGCAGTACTTC	CSARDGLDGDEQYF
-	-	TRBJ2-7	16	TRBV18	TGTGCCAGCTCACCATTAGCCGGGAGCCTTAAGGACGAGCAGTACTTC	CASSPLAGSLKDEQYF
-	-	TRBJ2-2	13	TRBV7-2	TGTGCCAGCAGCTTAGTTGGGCCCGGGGAGCTGTTTTTT	CASSLVGPGELFF
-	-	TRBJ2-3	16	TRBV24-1	TGTGCCACCAGTGATTCTGGTAGCGGATACACAGATACGCAGTATTTT	CATSDSGSGYTDTQYF
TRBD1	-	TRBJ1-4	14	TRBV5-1	TGCGCCAGCAGCCCCCAGGGGGCGCGAGAAAAACTGTTTTTT	CASSPQGAREKLFF
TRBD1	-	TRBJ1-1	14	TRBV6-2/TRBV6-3	TGTGCCAGCAGTTACTTCGAGGGGGCGGCTGAAGCTTTCTTT	CASSYFEGAAEAFF
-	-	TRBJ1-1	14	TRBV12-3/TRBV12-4	TGTGCCAGCACCCCAAGCGGGGTCATCACTGAAGCTTTCTTT	CASTPSGVITEAFF
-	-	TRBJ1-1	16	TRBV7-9	TGTGCCAGCAGCCGGTCCATATTTAGGACGAACACTGAAGCTTTCTTT	CASSRSIFRTNTEAFF
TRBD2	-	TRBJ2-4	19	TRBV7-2	TGTGCCAGCAGCTTAAGGGCCCCCTCAGATAGCGGGAGAAGAAACATTCAGTACTTC	CASSLRAPSDSGRRNIQYF